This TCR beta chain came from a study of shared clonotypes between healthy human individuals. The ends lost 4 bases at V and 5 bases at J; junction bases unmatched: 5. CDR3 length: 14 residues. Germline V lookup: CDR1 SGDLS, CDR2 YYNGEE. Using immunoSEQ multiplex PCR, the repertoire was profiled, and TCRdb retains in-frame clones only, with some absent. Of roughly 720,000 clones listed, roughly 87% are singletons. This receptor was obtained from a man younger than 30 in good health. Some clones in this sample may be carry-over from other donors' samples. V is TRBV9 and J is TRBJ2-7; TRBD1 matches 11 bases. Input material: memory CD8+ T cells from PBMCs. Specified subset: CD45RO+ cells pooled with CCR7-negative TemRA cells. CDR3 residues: CASSPRTGGDEQYF. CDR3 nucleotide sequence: TGTGCCAGCAGCCCCCGGACAGGGGGCGACGAGCAGTACTTC.